This T cell receptor beta chain appears in the sequencing data of a study of shared clonotypes between healthy human individuals. Study summary: CD4 naive and memory got three plates each, CD8 naive two, CD8 memory one.

V lost 2 bases, J lost 4 bases, and 12 bases lay in between. This CDR3 has 14 residues. Per the germline V gene, CDR1 is SGHNT and CDR2 is YYREEE (reference sequence). Clones were sequenced by immunoSEQ multiplex PCR, and TCRdb holds only the in-frame ones, with some missing. In the table there are about 2,100,000 clones, approximately 94% of which are singletons. Regarding the study as a whole: What naive subsets generally showed was a larger estimated richness than memory subsets showed. Rarefaction curves obtained for sorted subsets showed sequencing incomplete despite large depth. Sampling covered nothing but blood. Tissue TCR repertoires likely differ from those found in blood.

This clone showed up just once. Its antigen remains unknown. CD45RO-negative, CCR7-positively selected cells formed the naive CD8 fraction, excluding terminally differentiated effector memory CD45RA+ cells. This clonotype was sampled from a man aged 18 to 29 in good health. Some clones in this sample may be carry-over from other donors' samples. The sequenced sample was naive CD8+ T cells from PBMCs. This chain connects TRBV5-4 to TRBJ2-5; D is ambiguous. CDR3 nucleotide sequence: TGTGCCAGCAGCTTTTTCACATCAGGAGAGACCCAGTACTTC. Amino acid sequence: CASSFFTSGETQYF.